One and the same sample provided the 27 T cell receptor beta chains below, sequenced in a study of T cells in women clearing cervical HPV infection. Produced via immunoSEQ multiplex PCR; TCRdb's table is partial and in-frame only. This table holds fewer than 30,000 clones. Material: blood buffy coat. The receptor source for this set is a woman between 18 and 69 years old with a cervical HPV16 infection that either progressed to CIN3+ or cleared (not recorded which).

For this clone: Sequencing ends 3 residues short of the CDR3 end; the germline J gene provides the rest. This rearrangement joins TRBV20-1 to TRBJ1-1, with a possible D match to TRBD1 (5 bases). Germline lookup yields CDR1 DFQATT and CDR2 SNEGSKA (reference sequence). V dropped 3 bases and J dropped 3 bases, with 8 bases sitting between them. The CDR3 spans 12 residues. The sequenced CDR3 bases are TGCAGTGCTAGGAGGGGTTACACTGAA. Its protein product is CSARRGYTE. From start to end, the CDR3 is CSARRGYTEAFF.

As to this clone: The read terminates 3 residues before the CDR3 end, so the remaining end is supplied by the germline J gene. The identical CDR3 is also encoded by other nucleotide sequences in the sample. The chain uses TRBV19 and TRBJ1-1, with D hard to call. This CDR3 comprises 15 residues. Germline V gene sequence: CDR1 LNHDA, CDR2 SQIVND (reference sequence). CDR3 DNA, as far as it was read: TGTGCCAGTAGTAAGACTAGCGGGAGTCTCGACGAA. Translated: CASSKTSGSLDE. The complete CDR3 protein is CASSKTSGSLDEAFF.

To note about this clone: The read is 3 residues too short to cover the CDR3 end, so that end is filled in from the germline J gene. The rearrangement uses TRBV7-9 and TRBJ1-3; 8 nucleotides match TRBD1. CDR1 is SEHNR and CDR2 is FQNEAQ in the germline V gene (reference sequence). The CDR3 sequence is 14 residues long. V trimming: 5 bases; J trimming: 1 base; junction bases outside the gene matches: 1. The CDR3 bases that were read are TGTGCCAGCAGCCGGACAGGGTCTGGAAACACC. This translates into CASSRTGSGNT. The complete CDR3 sequence is CASSRTGSGNTIYF.

A word on this clone: The CDR3 end lies 3 residues beyond the end of the read and is filled in from the germline J gene. The rearrangement uses TRBV2 and TRBJ1-6; possible D gene TRBD1, 6 bases. The CDR3 sequence is 15 residues long. Trimming removed 6 bases from V and 7 bases from J, with 16 bases in between. From germline, CDR1 is SNHLY and CDR2 FYNNEI. The CDR3 loop is CASRGTGQTNSPLHF. The covered CDR3 bases are TGTGCCAGCAGGGGAACTGGACAGACGAATTCACCC.

With respect to this clone: Read coverage stops 3 residues before the CDR3 terminus; the germline J gene supplies the remainder. The chain combines TRBV7-2 with TRBJ2-7; possible D gene TRBD2, 6 bases. This CDR3 is built from 14 residues. CDR1 and CDR2 (germline): SGHTA, FQGNSA. V shed 6 bases and J shed 0 bases, with 12 bases lying between them. Here the CDR3 reads CASSRGLRSYEQYF. CDR3 DNA, as far as it was read: TGTGCCAGCAGTCGGGGACTCCGCTCCTACGAG.

With regard to this clone: The germline gene is not matched at one end of the junction; a read error may be the cause. Other DNA variants within this sample encode the same CDR3. CDR3 in amino acids: CARTGTGRNTIYF. CDR3 DNA (partial): TGTGCCAGAACCGGGACAGGGAGAAACACA. The gene calls are TRBV2 and TRBJ1-3; 9 bases are a match to TRBD1. The sequence runs out 3 residues before the end of the CDR3; the remainder is reconstructed from the germline J gene. Germline V gene sequence: CDR1 SNHLY, CDR2 FYNNEI. The CDR3 runs to 13 residues.

With regard to this clone: The missing CDR3 end, 3 residues past where the read stops, is filled in from the germline J gene. The V and J genes are TRBV27 and TRBJ2-1; TRBD2 matches 11 bases. Germline assignment: CDR1 MNHEY and CDR2 SMNVEV (reference sequence). V lost 5 bases, J lost 4 bases, and 4 bases stayed unmatched. This CDR3 has 15 residues. The CDR3 DNA, read in part, is TGTGCCAGCAGTCAGGGGACTAGCGGATACAATGAG. Translation gives CASSQGTSGYNE. The complete CDR3 protein is CASSQGTSGYNEQFF.

As for this clone: At one boundary the junction diverges from the germline segment, which might be a read error. The read comes to an end 3 residues before the CDR3 does, leaving the germline J gene to fill in the end. The J gene is TRBJ2-7, the V gene TRBV7-7, with 8 bases matching TRBD1. This CDR3 has 15 amino acids. The germline V gene encodes CDR1 SSHAT and CDR2 FNYEAQ (reference sequence). The sequenced CDR3 bases are TGTGCTAGCAGTACCGGGACAGGAGACTCCTACGAG. It encodes CASSTGTGDSYE. The CDR3, in full, reads CASSTGTGDSYEQYF.

In the case of this clone: The read ends 3 residues early relative to the CDR3; the germline J gene fills the gap. V usage is TRBV28 and J usage is TRBJ2-7; 10 positions match TRBD2. Germline V gene data show CDR1 as MDHEN and CDR2 as SYDVKM. The CDR3 length is 17 residues. After removal of 5 bases from V and 0 bases from J, the junction contained 10 bases not matched to a gene. The part of the CDR3 DNA that was read is TGTGCCAGCAGTCCTCGACAAGGACTAGCGGCCTCCTACGAG. It is translated as CASSPRQGLAASYE. The whole CDR3 protein is CASSPRQGLAASYEQYF.

As regards this clone: The read ends 3 residues shy of where the CDR3 ends; the end is completed using the germline J gene. The J gene is TRBJ2-7, the V gene TRBV7-6, with D perhaps TRBD1 (5 bases). Germline loops: CDR1 SGHVS, CDR2 FNYEAQ. V dropped 5 bases and J dropped 2 bases, with 10 bases sitting between them. This CDR3 is 13 amino acids long. The sequenced part of the CDR3 DNA is TGTGCCAGCAGCACAGACAGAACCTACGAG. Amino acid sequence: CASSTDRTYE. The full CDR3 protein is CASSTDRTYEQYF.

As to this clone: The CDR3 end lies 3 residues beyond the end of the read and is filled in from the germline J gene. The rearrangement joins TRBV7-2 to TRBJ1-2; weak D call: TRBD1 (6 bases). Germline CDR1 SGHTA, CDR2 FQGNSA. The CDR3 contains 14 residues. This chain's CDR3 is CASSADSSTDTYTF. CDR3 bases read: TGTGCCAGCAGCGCGGACAGTAGCACAGATACC. Full variable domain (outside the CDR3, taken from reference TRBV7-2 and TRBJ1-2): GAGVSQSPSNKVTEKGKDVELRCDPISGHTALYWYRQSLGQGLEFLIYFQGNSAPDKSGLPSDRFSAERTGGSVSTLTIQRTQQEDSAVYLCASSADSSTDTYTFGSGTRLTVV.

The covered CDR3 bases are TGTGCCAGCAGCTTCGGTGAAAAG. Protein product: CASSFGEK. The entire CDR3 protein is CASSFGEKLFF. The chain recombines TRBV7-2 with TRBJ2-2, with D uncertain. The read terminates 3 residues before the CDR3 end, so the remaining end is supplied by the germline J gene. The CDR3 has 11 amino acids. Germline values: CDR1 SGHTA, CDR2 FQGNSA.

Points on this clone: Read sequence stops 3 residues before the CDR3 end, and the germline J gene provides the missing end. The chain combines TRBV5-1 with TRBJ2-5; 12 nucleotides agree with TRBD2. The CDR3 spans 15 residues. J lost 4 bases, V lost 6 bases, and 7 bases had no gene match. From germline, CDR1 is SGHRS and CDR2 YFSETQ. Incomplete CDR3 DNA: TGCGCCAGCAACCCCGTGACTAGCGGGAGAGAGACC. This gives the protein CASNPVTSGRET. The CDR3 in full is CASNPVTSGRETQYF.

On this clone itself: Read sequence stops 3 residues before the CDR3 end, and the germline J gene provides the missing end. The rearrangement joins TRBV5-1 to TRBJ1-1, with unresolved D. V lost 0 bases and J 2 bases, leaving 8 bases between the germline ends. CDR1 is SGHRS and CDR2 is YFSETQ in the germline V gene. CDR3 length: 14 amino acids. This chain's CDR3 is CASSLGGFNTEAFF. CDR3 bases read: TGCGCCAGCAGCTTGGGAGGGTTTAACACTGAA.

On this clone: The CDR3 end lies 3 residues beyond the end of the read and is filled in from the germline J gene. This CDR3 is also generated by other DNA sequences in the sample. The chain carries TRBV7-9 and TRBJ1-2; D is unclear. Looked up from germline, CDR1 is SEHNR and CDR2 is FQNEAQ (reference sequence). This CDR3 contains 15 residues. The CDR3 sequence is CASSLLAGGLDTYTF. CDR3 bases read: TGTGCCAGCAGCTTATTAGCGGGAGGGTTAGATACC.

Comment on this clone: The CDR3 end falls 3 residues outside the read, so it is completed with the germline J gene. This rearrangement joins TRBV20-1 to TRBJ2-1, with 10 positions matching TRBD2. CDR1 DFQATT and CDR2 SNEGSKA come from the germline V gene (reference sequence). V lost 5 bases to trimming and J lost 6 bases; unmatched junction nucleotides: 10. The CDR3 length is 15 residues. The CDR3 is CSAAISGREGNEQFF. CDR3 DNA (partial): TGCAGTGCTGCGATAAGCGGGAGGGAGGGCAATGAG.

Details on this clone: The read comes to an end 3 residues before the CDR3 does, leaving the germline J gene to fill in the end. This chain links TRBV5-4 with TRBJ2-1, with D perhaps matching TRBD2 (6 bases). Between the trimmed V and J ends, which lost 4 bases and 7 bases, there was a span of 21 bases. The CDR3 runs to 16 residues. CDR1 is SGHNT and CDR2 is YYREEE in the germline V gene (reference sequence). CDR3 in amino acids: CASSRTGQGGRNEQFF. The covered CDR3 bases are TGTGCCAGCAGCAGAACAGGTCAGGGAGGAAGGAATGAG.

About this clone: One end of the junction is discordant with germline, which a read error may explain. The CDR3 end falls 3 residues outside the read, so it is completed with the germline J gene. The chain couples TRBV7-7 to TRBJ1-2; unclear D gene. Germline CDR1 reads SSHAT; CDR2 reads FNYEAQ (reference sequence). This CDR3 spans 13 amino acids. The part of the CDR3 DNA that was read is TGTGCTAGCAGCCGACTAGCGGGAGACGAC. Amino acid sequence: CASSRLAGDD. The complete CDR3 sequence is CASSRLAGDDYTF.

As to this clone: The CDR3 extends 3 residues past the end of the read, so its final part is completed from the germline J gene. The genes are TRBV6-1 and TRBJ1-2; no reliable D call. The CDR3 loop spans 13 amino acids. Germline V lookup: CDR1 MNHNS, CDR2 SASEGT. CDR3 DNA (partial): TGTGCCAGCAGTGAAGAGGTGAGACAAAGC. Translating gives CASSEEVRQS. The complete CDR3 protein is CASSEEVRQSYTF.

About this clone itself: The read terminates 3 residues before the CDR3 end, so the remaining end is supplied by the germline J gene. This chain joins TRBV7-2 and TRBJ1-6; D call uncertain. The CDR3 covers 13 residues. CDR1 and CDR2 from the germline V gene are SGHTA and FQGNSA. Trimming took off 2 bases at V and 9 bases at J, with 8 bases between the two ends. CDR3 sequence: CASSLKIRSPLHF. The CDR3 bases that were read are TGTGCCAGCAGCTTAAAAATTCGTTCACCC.

Note on this clone: The CDR3 is cut off 3 residues early in the read; its end comes from the germline J gene. The genes are TRBV7-9 and TRBJ2-5, with 10 nucleotides matching TRBD1. The V and J ends lost 5 bases and 4 bases, in that order; junction bases with no gene match: 7. The CDR3 runs to 15 residues. The germline V gene encodes CDR1 SEHNR and CDR2 FQNEAQ (reference sequence). The CDR3 spells CASSPRQGALETQYF. The CDR3 bases that were read are TGTGCCAGCAGCCCAAGACAGGGGGCTTTAGAGACC.

On this clone itself: Read coverage stops 3 residues before the CDR3 terminus; the germline J gene supplies the remainder. The chain has TRBV18 and TRBJ1-5, with 7 bases that match TRBD1. The germline CDR1 and CDR2 sequences are KGHSH and LQKENI. This CDR3 region has 17 residues. Germline trimming cut 2 bases from V and 6 bases from J; bases unmatched to any gene: 13. The CDR3: CASSPRTGEPTGQPQHF. The sequenced part of the CDR3 DNA is TGTGCCAGCTCACCAAGGACAGGAGAACCAACGGGTCAGCCC.

In the case of this clone: The read terminates 3 residues before the CDR3 end, so the remaining end is supplied by the germline J gene. V is TRBV7-8 and J is TRBJ2-3; 10 nucleotides match TRBD1. Germline CDR1 and CDR2: SGHVS and FQNEAQ. The CDR3 totals 14 residues. CDR3 loop: CASSLGQGIQPQYF. CDR3 DNA, as far as it was read: TGTGCCAGCAGCCTGGGACAGGGGATTCAGCCG.

Concerning this clone: The read ends 3 residues before the CDR3 terminus; that terminus is restored from the germline J gene. The chain carries TRBV28 and TRBJ2-7; 12 bases align to TRBD2. V shed 2 bases, J shed 3 bases, and the junction held 17 bases outside the gene matches. CDR3 length: 20 residues. Looked up from germline, CDR1 is MDHEN and CDR2 is SYDVKM. The CDR3: CASSLGTWSRLAGDFYEQYF. The part of the CDR3 DNA that was read is TGTGCCAGCAGTTTAGGTACTTGGAGTAGACTAGCGGGAGATTTCTACGAG.

Points on this clone: The read comes to an end 3 residues before the CDR3 does, leaving the germline J gene to fill in the end. The J gene is TRBJ1-1, the V gene TRBV10-2; D is ambiguous. This CDR3 has 15 residues. The ends were cut back, 3 bases at V and 4 bases at J, with 15 bases in the middle. Looked up from germline, CDR1 is WSHSY and CDR2 is SAAADI. The sequenced CDR3 bases are TGCGCCAGCAGTGAAGTGTTCAGGAAGAGCACTGAA. Its protein is CASSEVFRKSTE. The entire CDR3 sequence reads CASSEVFRKSTEAFF.

To note about this clone: The sequenced fragment ends 3 residues before the CDR3 boundary, so the rest is inferred from the germline J gene. V gene TRBV2 combines with J gene TRBJ2-5; TRBD2 matches at 7 bases. The CDR3 is 15 residues long. CDR1 and CDR2 from the germline V gene are SNHLY and FYNNEI. Germline trimming cut 6 bases from V and 1 base from J; bases unmatched to any gene: 8. The CDR3 spells CASREASGSQETQYF. The sequenced CDR3 bases are TGTGCCAGCAGGGAGGCTAGCGGTTCCCAAGAGACC.

As concerns this clone: The read ends 3 residues early relative to the CDR3; the germline J gene fills the gap. The rearrangement links TRBV11-2 to TRBJ2-3; perhaps TRBD2 as D (6 bases). Germline lookup yields CDR1 SGHAT and CDR2 FQNNGV. This CDR3 region has 15 residues. V was cut by 5 bases and J by 1 base, with 13 bases left in between. The CDR3 sequence is CASSVSRGCTDTQYF. CDR3 bases read: TGTGCCAGCAGCGTAAGTCGGGGGTGCACAGATACG.